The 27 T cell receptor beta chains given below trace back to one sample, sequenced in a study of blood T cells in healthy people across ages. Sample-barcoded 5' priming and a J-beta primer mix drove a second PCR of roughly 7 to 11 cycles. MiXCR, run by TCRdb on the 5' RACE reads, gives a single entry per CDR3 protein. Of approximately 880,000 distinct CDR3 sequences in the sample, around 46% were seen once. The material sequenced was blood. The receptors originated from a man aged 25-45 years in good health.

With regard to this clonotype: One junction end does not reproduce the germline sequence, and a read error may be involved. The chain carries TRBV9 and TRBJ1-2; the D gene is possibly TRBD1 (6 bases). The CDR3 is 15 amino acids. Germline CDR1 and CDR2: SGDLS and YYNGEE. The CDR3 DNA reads TGTGCCTGCAGCGTTGCGAGACAGGACTCGGTAGGCTACACCTTC. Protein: CACSVARQDSVGYTF. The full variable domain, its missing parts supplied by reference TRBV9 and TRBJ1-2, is DSGVTQTPKHLITATGQRVTLRCSPRSGDLSVYWYQQSLDQGLQFLIQYYNGEERAKGNILERFSAQQFPDLHSELNLSSLELGDSALYFCACSVARQDSVGYTFGSGTRLTVV.

CDR3 loop: CASSWDDRTVWDTQYF. CDR3 nucleotides: TGCGCCAGCAGCTGGGACGACCGGACAGTCTGGGATACGCAGTATTTT. The chain uses TRBV5-1 and TRBJ2-3, with D perhaps matching TRBD1 (6 bases). Looked up from germline, CDR1 is SGHRS and CDR2 is YFSETQ. V shed 3 bases and J shed 6 bases, with 20 bases lying between them. This CDR3 is 16 amino acids long.

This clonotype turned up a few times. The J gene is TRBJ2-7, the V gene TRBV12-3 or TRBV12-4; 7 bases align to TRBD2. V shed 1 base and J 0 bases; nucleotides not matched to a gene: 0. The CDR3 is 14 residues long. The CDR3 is CASSLGEGSYEQYF. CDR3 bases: TGTGCCAGCAGTTTAGGGGAGGGCTCCTACGAGCAGTACTTC.

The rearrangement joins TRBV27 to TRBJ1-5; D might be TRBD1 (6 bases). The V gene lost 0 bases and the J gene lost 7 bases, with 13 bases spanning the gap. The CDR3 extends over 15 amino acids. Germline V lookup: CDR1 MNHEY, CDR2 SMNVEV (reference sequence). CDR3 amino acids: CASSLSGGIYQPQHF. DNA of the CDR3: TGTGCCAGCAGTTTATCAGGGGGAATTTACCAGCCCCAGCATTTT.

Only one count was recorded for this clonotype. CDR3 nucleotide sequence: TGTGCCAGCAGCTCCCCGAGCGGGGGTGGAGGGAATGAGCAGTACTTC. Its translation: CASSSPSGGGGNEQYF. The chain combines TRBV7-3 with TRBJ2-1, with TRBD2 identical over 8 bases. The J call may be faulty, since TRBJ2-7 better matches the DNA end. The germline V gene encodes CDR1 SGHTA and CDR2 FQGTGA. The CDR3 is 16 amino acids.

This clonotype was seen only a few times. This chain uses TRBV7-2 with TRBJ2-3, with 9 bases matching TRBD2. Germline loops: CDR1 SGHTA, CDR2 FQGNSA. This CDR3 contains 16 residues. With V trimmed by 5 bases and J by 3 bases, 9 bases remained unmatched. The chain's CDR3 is CASSERSGGLTDTQYF. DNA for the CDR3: TGTGCCAGCAGCGAGCGAAGCGGGGGGTTGACAGATACGCAGTATTTT.

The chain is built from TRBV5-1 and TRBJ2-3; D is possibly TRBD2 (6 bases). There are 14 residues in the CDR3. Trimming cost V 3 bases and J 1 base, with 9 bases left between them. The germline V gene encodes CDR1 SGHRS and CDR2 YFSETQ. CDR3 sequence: CASSWERGTDTQYF. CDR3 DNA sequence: TGCGCCAGCAGCTGGGAGCGGGGCACAGATACGCAGTATTTT.

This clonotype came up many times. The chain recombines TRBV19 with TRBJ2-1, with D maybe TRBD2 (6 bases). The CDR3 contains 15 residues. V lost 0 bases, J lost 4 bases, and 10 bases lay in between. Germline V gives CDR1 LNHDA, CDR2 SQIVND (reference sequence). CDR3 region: CASSIEEGSYNEQFF. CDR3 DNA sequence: TGTGCCAGTAGTATAGAGGAGGGATCGTACAATGAGCAGTTCTTC.

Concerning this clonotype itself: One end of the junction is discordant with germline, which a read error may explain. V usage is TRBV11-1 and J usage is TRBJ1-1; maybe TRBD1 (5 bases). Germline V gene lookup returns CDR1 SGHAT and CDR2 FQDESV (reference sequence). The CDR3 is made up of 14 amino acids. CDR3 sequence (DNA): TGTGCCTGCAGTGTGGGACGGAGGAACACTGAAGCTTTCTTT. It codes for CACSVGRRNTEAFF.

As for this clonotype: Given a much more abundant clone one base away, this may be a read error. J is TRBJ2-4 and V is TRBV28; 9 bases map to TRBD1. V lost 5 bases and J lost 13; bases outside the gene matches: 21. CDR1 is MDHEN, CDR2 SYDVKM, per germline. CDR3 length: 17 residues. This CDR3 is CASSAGFAGTGLRGQYF. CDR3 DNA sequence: TGTGCCAGCAGTGCTGGATTTGCCGGGACAGGGTTGCGCGGGCAGTACTTC. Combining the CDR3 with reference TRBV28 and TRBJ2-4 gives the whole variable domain DVKVTQSSRYLVKRTGEKVFLECVQDMDHENMFWYRQDPGLGLRLIYFSYDVKMKEKGDIPEGYSVSREKKERFSLILESASTNQTSMYLCASSAGFAGTGLRGQYFGAGTRLSVL.

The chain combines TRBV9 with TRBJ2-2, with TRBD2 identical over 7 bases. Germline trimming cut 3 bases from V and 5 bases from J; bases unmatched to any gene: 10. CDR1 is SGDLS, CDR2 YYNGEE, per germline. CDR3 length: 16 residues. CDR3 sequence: CASSAGLDVRTGELFF. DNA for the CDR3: TGTGCCAGCAGCGCCGGACTAGACGTGAGAACCGGGGAGCTGTTTTTT.

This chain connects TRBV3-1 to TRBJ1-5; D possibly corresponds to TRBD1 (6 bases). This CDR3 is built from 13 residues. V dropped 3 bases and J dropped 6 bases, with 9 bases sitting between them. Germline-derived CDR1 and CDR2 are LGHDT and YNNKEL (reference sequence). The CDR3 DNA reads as TGTGCCAGCAGCCATCAGGACAGTCAGCCCCAGCATTTT. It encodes CASSHQDSQPQHF.

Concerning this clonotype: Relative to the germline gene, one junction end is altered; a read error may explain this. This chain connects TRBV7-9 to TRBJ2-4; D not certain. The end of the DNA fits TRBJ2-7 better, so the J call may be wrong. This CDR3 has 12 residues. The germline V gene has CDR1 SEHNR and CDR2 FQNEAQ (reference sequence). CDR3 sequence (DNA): TGTTCCAGCAGCTTAAGTGACGACGAGCAGTACTTC. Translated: CSSSLSDDEQYF.

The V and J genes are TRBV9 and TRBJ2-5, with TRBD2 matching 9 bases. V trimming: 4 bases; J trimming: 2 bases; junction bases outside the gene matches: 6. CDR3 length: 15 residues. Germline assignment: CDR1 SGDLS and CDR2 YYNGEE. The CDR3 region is CASSLRGLAQETQYF. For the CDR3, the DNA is TGTGCCAGCAGCCTCAGGGGACTAGCACAAGAGACCCAGTACTTC. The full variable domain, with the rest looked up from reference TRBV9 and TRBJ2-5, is DSGVTQTPKHLITATGQRVTLRCSPRSGDLSVYWYQQSLDQGLQFLIQYYNGEERAKGNILERFSAQQFPDLHSELNLSSLELGDSALYFCASSLRGLAQETQYFGPGTRLLVL.

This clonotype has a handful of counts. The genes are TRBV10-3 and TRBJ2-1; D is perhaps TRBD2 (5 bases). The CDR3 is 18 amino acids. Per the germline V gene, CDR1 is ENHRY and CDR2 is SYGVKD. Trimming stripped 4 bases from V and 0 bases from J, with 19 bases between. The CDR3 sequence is CAISGSTFVRGSYNEQFF. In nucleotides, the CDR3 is TGTGCCATCAGTGGGTCTACCTTTGTCCGGGGCTCCTACAATGAGCAGTTCTTC.

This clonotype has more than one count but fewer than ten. CDR3 in amino acids: CASSLVGSEAYGYTF. CDR3 DNA: TGTGCCAGCAGCTTAGTGGGCAGTGAGGCCTATGGCTACACCTTC. The V and J genes are TRBV11-3 and TRBJ1-2; D is unresolved. The V end lost 1 base, the J end lost 4 bases, and 13 bases lay between the germline ends. Germline lookup yields CDR1 SGHNT and CDR2 YENEEA. The CDR3 contains 15 residues.

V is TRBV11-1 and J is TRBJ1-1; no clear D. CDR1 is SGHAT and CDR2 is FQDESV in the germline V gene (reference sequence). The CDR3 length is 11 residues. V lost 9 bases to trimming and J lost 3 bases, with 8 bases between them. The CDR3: CASQEYTEAFF. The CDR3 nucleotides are TGTGCCAGTCAGGAATACACTGAAGCTTTCTTT.

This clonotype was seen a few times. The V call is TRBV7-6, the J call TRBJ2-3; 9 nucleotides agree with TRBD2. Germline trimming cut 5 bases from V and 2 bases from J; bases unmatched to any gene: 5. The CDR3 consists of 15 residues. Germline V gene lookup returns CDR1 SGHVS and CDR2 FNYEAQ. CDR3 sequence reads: CASSQTSGFTDTQYF. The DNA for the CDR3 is TGTGCCAGCAGCCAGACTAGCGGATTCACAGATACGCAGTATTTT.

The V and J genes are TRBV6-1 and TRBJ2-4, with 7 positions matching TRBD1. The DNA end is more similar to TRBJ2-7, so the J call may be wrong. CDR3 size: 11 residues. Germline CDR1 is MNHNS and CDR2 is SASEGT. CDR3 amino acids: CAVDRVYEQYF. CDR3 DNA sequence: TGTGCCGTCGACAGGGTCTACGAGCAGTACTTC.

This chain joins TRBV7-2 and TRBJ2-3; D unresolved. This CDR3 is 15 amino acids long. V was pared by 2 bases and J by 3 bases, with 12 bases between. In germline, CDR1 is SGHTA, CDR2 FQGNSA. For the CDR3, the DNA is TGTGCCAGCAGCTTAATAGGGTCAAGGACAGATACGCAGTATTTT. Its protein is CASSLIGSRTDTQYF.

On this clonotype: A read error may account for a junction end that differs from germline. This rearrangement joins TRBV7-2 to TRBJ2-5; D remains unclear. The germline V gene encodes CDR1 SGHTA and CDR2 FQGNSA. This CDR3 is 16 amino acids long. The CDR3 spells CASSPRSTRHQETQYF. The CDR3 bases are TGTGCCAGCAGCCCGAGGTCAACACGCCACCAGGAGACCCAGTACTTC.

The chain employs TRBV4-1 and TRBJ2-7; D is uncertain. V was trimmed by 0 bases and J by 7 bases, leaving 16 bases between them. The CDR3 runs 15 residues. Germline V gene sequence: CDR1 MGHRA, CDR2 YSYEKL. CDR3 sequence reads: CASSQEGRSDNEQYF. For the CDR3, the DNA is TGCGCCAGCAGCCAAGAAGGGCGGTCCGACAATGAGCAGTACTTC.

CDR3: CASSPRDETYEQYF. The CDR3 DNA reads TGTGCCAGCAGCCCCCGGGACGAGACCTACGAGCAGTACTTC. V usage is TRBV3-1 and J usage is TRBJ2-7; the D call may be TRBD1 or TRBD2 (5 bases each). The CDR3 runs to 14 residues. Germline CDR1 reads LGHDT; CDR2 reads YNNKEL (reference sequence). Trimming took off 4 bases at V and 2 bases at J, with 12 bases between the two ends.

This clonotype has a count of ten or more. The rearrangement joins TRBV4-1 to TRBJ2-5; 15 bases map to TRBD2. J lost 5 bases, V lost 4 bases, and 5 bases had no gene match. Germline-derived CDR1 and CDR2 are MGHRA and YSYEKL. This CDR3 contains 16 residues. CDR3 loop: CASSLGLAGGYETQYF. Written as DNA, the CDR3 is TGCGCCAGCAGCCTCGGACTAGCGGGGGGGTACGAGACCCAGTACTTC.

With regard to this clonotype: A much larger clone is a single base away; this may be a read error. CDR3 nucleotides: TGCACCAGCCACTCATCTAGCGGGGGGGCCTACGAGCAGTACTTC. It encodes CTSHSSSGGAYEQYF. The J gene is TRBJ2-7, the V gene TRBV5-1; the match to TRBD2 covers 12 bases. Germline CDR1 and CDR2: SGHRS and YFSETQ. The length of the CDR3 is 15 residues.

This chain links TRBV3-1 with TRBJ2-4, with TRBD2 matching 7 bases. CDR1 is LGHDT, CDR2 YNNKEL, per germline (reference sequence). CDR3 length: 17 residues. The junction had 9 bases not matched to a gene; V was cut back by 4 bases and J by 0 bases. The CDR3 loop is CASSPIGEGLAKNIQYF. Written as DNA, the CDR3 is TGTGCCAGCAGCCCTATAGGGGAGGGACTAGCCAAAAACATTCAGTACTTC.

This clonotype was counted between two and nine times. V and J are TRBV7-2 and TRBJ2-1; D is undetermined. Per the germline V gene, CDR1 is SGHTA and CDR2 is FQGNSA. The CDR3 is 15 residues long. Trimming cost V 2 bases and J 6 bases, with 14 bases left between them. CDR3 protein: CASSLRRPYRNEQFF. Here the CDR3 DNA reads TGTGCCAGCAGCTTAAGAAGGCCATACCGCAATGAGCAGTTCTTC.